This TCR beta chain was sequenced for a study of T-cell memory formation after mild COVID-19 (dated by TCRdb to the early 2020s). At the level of the whole study: Most TCR sequence clusters were specific to one of the two donors. The cohort comprised two young, previously healthy adult volunteers, one female and one male. T-cell clones expanding and contracting after mild COVID-19 in a couple of donors were tracked by longitudinal TCRalpha and TCRbeta repertoire sequencing.

From the cysteine through the phenylalanine, the CDR3 covers 18 amino acids. Here the CDR3 DNA is all that survives: 54 bases in frame from base 1. V is trimmed back by 4 bases and J by 1 base, and the junction contains 12 bases that no gene match accounts for. The germline V gene supplies CDR1 LGHNA and CDR2 YNFKEQ. In its sample, this clonotype was seen a few times. Its specific antigen is unknown. Base-call qualities are not available, and no considerably larger clone is one nucleotide away. On the study overall, not on this receptor specifically: The detection of some responding clones in pre-infection memory suggests that pre-existing cross-reactive memory T cells joined the SARS-CoV-2 response. Clones contracting from day 15 to 85 had balanced CD4/CD8 phenotypes, while a second wave expanding from day 15 to 37 was biased towards CD4+. The study included only a couple of mild cases, and larger cohorts that include severe cases with pre-infection samples were judged to be necessary. Contracting CD4+ clones were located mainly in the CM and EM memory subsets, whereas CD8+ clones were found to be enriched in EMRA. SARS-CoV-2 specificity of the second-wave clones peaking on day 37 was not confirmed.

Ficoll-Paque density gradient centrifugation was the method used to isolate PBMCs. These reads were obtained on an Illumina NovaSeq 6000. Using 5'RACE with constant-segment primers, TCRalpha and TCRbeta cDNA libraries were constructed, with sample barcodes and unique molecular identifiers added in the process. RNA was extracted from every sample with Trizol reagent. The libraries were amplified in two PCR steps, and the second step added a second sample barcode and Illumina TruSeq adapters. Libraries were sequenced on an Illumina NovaSeq with 2 x 150 bp paired-end reads. Per the source publication's procedure: Reads were demultiplexed and collapsed into UMI-guided consensus sequences with migec v1.2.7. Using mixcr v2.1.11, the UMI consensuses were aligned to TRA and TRB V and J templates and assembled into clonotypes. Expanded or contracted clonotypes were those called significant by both edgeR and NoisET, with noise models trained on biological replicates. For edgeR calls, the thresholds were a false discovery rate-adjusted p below 0.01 and a log2 fold-change of 1. PCA with hierarchical clustering of max-normalized trajectories of the 1000 most abundant clonotypes was used as exploratory dynamics analysis. Separately sequenced CD4+ and CD8+ repertoires were used to assign a CD4 or CD8 phenotype to each responding clone. TCRdb reprocessing: public reads trimmed at Q25 with fastp, clones called with MiXCR, in-frame beta chains kept. When rows share a CDR3 protein, they turn into one entry using the most common DNA and genes. The V and J calls reflect TCRdb's pipeline rather than the authors' work. The sample contains about 260,000 distinct CDR3 sequences, over 15% of them found a single time. The ten largest clones take up around 23% of the sample.

Sequencing was done on a sample of PBMCs or a T cell subset sorted from them (not recorded which). Rearrangement joined TRBV4-2 to TRBJ2-3; 9 bases in between match TRBD1. The receptor comes from a young man who had mild COVID-19 (a few samples of this study predate the infection). The sample titles of this study are shuffled in the database, so cell type and time point are left out; the donor was told from shared clones. At the DNA level, the sequence is TGTGCCAGCAGCCTCACCCCCCCCAGGACAGGGGGCACAGATACGCAGTATTTT. Translation gives CASSLTPPRTGGTDTQYF.